This T cell receptor beta chain was captured in a study of early T cells in non-severe SARS-CoV-2 infection. On the study more broadly: Bulk RNA isolated from unsorted whole blood underwent sequencing; chains were not paired. Study conclusions and caveats: VDJdb matching, biased toward anti-spike CD8 responses, missed private and CD4 specificities.

The CDR3 spans 15 residues. Germline CDR1 reads MDHEN; CDR2 reads SYDVKM. The V and J ends lost 6 bases and 7 bases respectively, with 21 bases between them. This clonotype was recorded at least ten times. Its antigen is not identified. Unique molecular identifiers were affixed to single, distinct cDNA molecules. MiXCR, applied by TCRdb to the 5' RACE reads, yields one record per CDR3 protein. This sample yields approximately 45,000 distinct CDR3 sequences, of which over 5% are seen a single time; under 15% belongs to the top ten. This chain uses TRBV28 with TRBJ1-2, with no clear D. This TCR derives from an adult who was a healthcare worker with PCR-confirmed SARS-CoV-2 infection or an uninfected control (not recorded which). The sequencing input was whole blood. The CDR3 DNA reads TGTGCCAGCAGCCGTACCTCCACGGGGAATGCTGGCTACACCTTC. As protein: CASSRTSTGNAGYTF.